This record concerns one T cell receptor beta chain sequence. These data come from a study of blood T cell repertoires in COVID-19. For the study at large: Some COVID-19 samples were acute and others convalescent; all came from the United States, Italy and Spain.

TCRdb keeps only in-frame clones here, not all; method: immunoSEQ multiplex PCR. The sample records 280,000 or so clones, roughly nine tenths being singletons. Recruits, aged roughly 18 to 95 years, lived in 20 to 30 US areas. Clinical histories supplied by participants themselves formed the basis of cohort assignment. Donors in Cohort 3 who had recovered were those with two negative PCRs, healthcare professional clearance, or resolution of their symptoms. Germline V lookup: CDR1 MDHEN, CDR2 SYDVKM. Losses at the gene ends were 7 bases for V and 5 bases for J; bases not matched to a gene: 11. The length of the CDR3 is 15 residues.

The clonotype originates from a woman aged 40 to 50 who had recovered from COVID-19. This chain links TRBV28 with TRBJ1-5; 7 nucleotides line up with TRBD1. Sequencing used PBMCs or T cells enriched from blood (not recorded which). For the CDR3, the DNA is TGTGCCAGCACCGTTCCCTCGACAGGGTATCAGCCCCAGCATTTT. Its translation is CASTVPSTGYQPQHF.